One and the same sample provided the 12 T cell receptor beta chains below, sequenced in a study of identical twins (TCRdb year 2016). Receptor amplification or capture employed 5' RACE. Sequencer: Illumina HiSeq 2000. Using fastp trimming at Q25 and MiXCR clonotype assembly, TCRdb reanalyzed the public sequencing data and kept in-frame beta chains. Entries that share a CDR3 protein sequence are merged under the most common genes and DNA. Counted in this sample were nearly 650,000 distinct CDR3 sequences; about 7.6% of them appeared once. The ten most abundant clones make up approximately 1.5% of the sample. The sample also formed part of further work on yellow fever vaccine responses in identical twins.

The sequenced sample consisted of PBMCs. All receptors derive from a woman between 18 and 29 years old in good health.

The chain carries TRBV29-1 and TRBJ2-7, with D unresolved. The CDR3 runs to 14 residues. The V gene's germline CDR1 is SQVTM and CDR2 ANQGSEA. The V end lost 4 bases, the J end lost 0 bases, and 13 bases lay between the germline ends. The DNA for the CDR3 is TGCAGCGTTGGATTGAAACAGAGCTCCTACGAGCAGTACTTC. Protein product: CSVGLKQSSYEQYF.

The gene calls are TRBV19 and TRBJ2-5; 9 bases fit TRBD2. Germline-derived CDR1 and CDR2 are LNHDA and SQIVND (reference sequence). This CDR3 region has 13 residues. With V trimmed by 10 bases and J by 3 bases, 6 bases remained unmatched. The CDR3 here is CATAGLAEETQYF. The CDR3 DNA reads as TGTGCCACCGCGGGACTAGCAGAAGAGACCCAGTACTTC. The full variable domain, its missing parts supplied by reference TRBV19 and TRBJ2-5, is DGGITQSPKYLFRKEGQNVTLSCEQNLNHDAMYWYRQDPGQGLRLIYYSQIVNDFQKGDIAEGYSVSREKKESFPLTVTSAQKNPTAFYLCATAGLAEETQYFGPGTRLLVL.

This clonotype occurred many times. This rearrangement joins TRBV6-1 to TRBJ2-5; 7 nucleotides agree with TRBD2. Germline V gives CDR1 MNHNS, CDR2 SASEGT. CDR3 length: 13 residues. The CDR3, as DNA: TGTGCGTGTAAGCGGGGCCAGAAAGAGACCCAGTACTTC. Residues: CACKRGQKETQYF.

This clonotype was seen ten or more times. An end of the junction does not agree with germline; a read error may underlie this. The rearrangement uses TRBV29-1 and TRBJ2-1; D tentatively fits TRBD1 or TRBD2 (5 bases each). Germline assignment: CDR1 SQVTM and CDR2 ANQGSEA. The CDR3 runs to 13 residues. The CDR3: CSVGRGSNNEQFF. The CDR3 bases are TGCAGCGTTGGACGGGGCTCCAACAATGAGCAGTTCTTC.

This clonotype appeared a few times. The gene calls are TRBV6-1 and TRBJ1-1; TRBD1 is a possible D gene (5 bases). Trimming removed 3 bases from V and 8 bases from J, with 16 bases in between. Germline-derived CDR1 and CDR2 are MNHNS and SASEGT. This CDR3 has 14 amino acids. CDR3 coding DNA: TGTGCCAGCAGTGACCACCGGGACGGACGAGAAGCTTTCTTT. As protein: CASSDHRDGREAFF.

This clonotype occurred many times. The chain combines TRBV5-5 with TRBJ1-2; 7 bases are shared with TRBD1. The germline CDR1 and CDR2 sequences are SGHKS and YYEKEE (reference sequence). The CDR3 runs to 16 residues. The ends lost 1 base at V and 8 bases at J; junction bases unmatched: 14. The CDR3 sequence: CASSLPPTGRLVGYTF. The CDR3 DNA follows: TGTGCCAGCAGCTTGCCCCCGACAGGGAGGTTGGTGGGCTACACCTTC.

The table lists this clonotype with many counts. V usage is TRBV10-3 and J usage is TRBJ1-2, with D perhaps TRBD1 (5 bases). Trimming removed 9 bases at V and 8 bases at J, with 16 bases between. Germline V gene lookup returns CDR1 ENHRY and CDR2 SYGVKD. CDR3 length: 12 amino acids. CDR3 bases: TGTGCCATGTTCGAGGGGTCGGGGGGCTACACCTTC. This gives the protein CAMFEGSGGYTF.

There are a few counts of this clonotype. The J gene is TRBJ2-1, the V gene TRBV20-1; D might be TRBD2 (6 bases). Germline V CDR1 and CDR2: DFQATT, SNEGSKA (reference sequence). The CDR3 consists of 13 residues. The V end lost 5 bases, the J end lost 7 bases, and 15 bases lay between the germline ends. The DNA for the CDR3 is TGCAGTGCTGGCACCGGGACTCAGAATGAGCAGTTCTTC. Translated, it gives CSAGTGTQNEQFF.

CDR3 loop: CSASRGYIGEQYV. For the CDR3, the DNA is TGCAGTGCTAGTCGAGGGTACATTGGGGAGCAGTACGTC. The genes are TRBV20-1 and TRBJ2-7, with D possibly TRBD2 on 5 matching bases. Per germline, CDR1 DFQATT and CDR2 SNEGSKA (reference sequence). This CDR3 has 13 residues. Between the trimmed V and J ends, which lost 3 bases and 7 bases, there was a span of 16 bases.

The chain combines TRBV7-8 with TRBJ2-1; D uncertain. Germline loops: CDR1 SGHVS, CDR2 FQNEAQ. Trimming cost V 5 bases and J 11 bases, with 16 bases left between them. This CDR3 comprises 13 residues. CDR3 amino acids: CASSPPDWGKQFF. The CDR3 DNA is TGTGCCAGCAGCCCACCAGACTGGGGAAAGCAGTTCTTC.

V gene TRBV5-1 combines with J gene TRBJ2-5; no clear D gene. The germline gives CDR1 SGHRS, CDR2 YFSETQ. CDR3 length: 16 residues. The V end lost 0 bases, the J end lost 4 bases, and 16 bases lay between the germline ends. CDR3 sequence: CASSLALPGMGETQYF. CDR3 bases: TGCGCCAGCAGCTTGGCACTTCCGGGCATGGGAGAGACCCAGTACTTC.

In its sample, this clonotype was seen a few times. The chain has TRBV21-1 and TRBJ2-1; TRBD1, as called in the table, went unchecked against the DNA. TRBV21-1 is a recognized pseudogene. The CDR3 runs 14 residues. The CDR3 is CASSPSPDYNEQFF. CDR3 in DNA: TGTGCCAGCAGCCCTTCCCCGGACTACAATGAGCAGTTCTTC.